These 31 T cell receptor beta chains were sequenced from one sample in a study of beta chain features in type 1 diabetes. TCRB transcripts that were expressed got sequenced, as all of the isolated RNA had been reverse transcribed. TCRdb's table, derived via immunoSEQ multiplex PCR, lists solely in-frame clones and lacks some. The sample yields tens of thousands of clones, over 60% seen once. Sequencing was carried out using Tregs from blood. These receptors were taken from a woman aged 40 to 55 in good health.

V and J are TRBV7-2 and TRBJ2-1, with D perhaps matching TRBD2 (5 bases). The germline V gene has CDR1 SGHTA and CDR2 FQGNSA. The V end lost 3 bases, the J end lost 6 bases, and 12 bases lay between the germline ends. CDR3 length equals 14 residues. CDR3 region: CASSFSRAGNEQFF. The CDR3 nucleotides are TGTGCCAGCAGCTTTTCCCGCGCGGGCAATGAGCAGTTCTTC.

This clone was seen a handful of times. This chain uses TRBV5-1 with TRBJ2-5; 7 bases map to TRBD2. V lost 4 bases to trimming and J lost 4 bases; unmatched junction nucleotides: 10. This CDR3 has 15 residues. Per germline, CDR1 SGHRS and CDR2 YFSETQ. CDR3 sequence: CASSPETGGGETQYF. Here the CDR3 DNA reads TGCGCCAGCAGCCCGGAGACGGGAGGAGGAGAGACCCAGTACTTC.

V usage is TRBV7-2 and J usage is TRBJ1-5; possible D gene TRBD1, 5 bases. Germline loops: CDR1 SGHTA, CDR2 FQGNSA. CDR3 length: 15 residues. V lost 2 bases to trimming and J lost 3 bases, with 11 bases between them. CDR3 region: CASSLTGTVNQPQHF. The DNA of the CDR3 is TGTGCCAGCAGCTTAACAGGAACGGTCAATCAGCCCCAGCATTTT.

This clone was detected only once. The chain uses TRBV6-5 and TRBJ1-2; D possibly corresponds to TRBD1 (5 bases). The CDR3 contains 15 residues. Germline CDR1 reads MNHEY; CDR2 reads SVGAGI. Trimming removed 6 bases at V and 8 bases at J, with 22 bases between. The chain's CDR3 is CASRQQGTLGGGYTF. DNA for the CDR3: TGTGCCAGCAGGCAACAAGGGACCTTGGGAGGCGGCTACACCTTC.

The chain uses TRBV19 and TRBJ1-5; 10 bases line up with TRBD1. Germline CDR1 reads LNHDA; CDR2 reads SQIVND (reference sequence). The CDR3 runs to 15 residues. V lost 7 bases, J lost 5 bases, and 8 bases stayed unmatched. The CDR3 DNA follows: TGTGCCAGTATTAGCGACAGGGGGCCTTATCAGCCCCAGCATTTT. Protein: CASISDRGPYQPQHF.

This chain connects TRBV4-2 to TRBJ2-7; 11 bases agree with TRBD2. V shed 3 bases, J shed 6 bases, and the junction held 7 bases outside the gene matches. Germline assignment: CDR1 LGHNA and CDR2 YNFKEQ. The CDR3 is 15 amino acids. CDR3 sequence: CASSQTGTSGLEQYF. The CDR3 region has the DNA TGTGCCAGCAGCCAGACCGGGACTAGCGGTCTCGAGCAGTACTTC.

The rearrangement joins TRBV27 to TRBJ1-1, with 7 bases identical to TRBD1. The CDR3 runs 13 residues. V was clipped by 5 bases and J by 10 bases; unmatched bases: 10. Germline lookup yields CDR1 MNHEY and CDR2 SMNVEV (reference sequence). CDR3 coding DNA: TGTGCCAGCAGTCGGCCCGACAGGGTCGCAGCTTTCTTT. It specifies CASSRPDRVAAFF.

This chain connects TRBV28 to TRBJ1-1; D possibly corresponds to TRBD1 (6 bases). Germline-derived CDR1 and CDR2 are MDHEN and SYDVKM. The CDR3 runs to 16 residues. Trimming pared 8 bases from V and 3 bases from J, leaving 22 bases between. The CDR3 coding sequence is TGTGCCAGCGGATACTACGGGCAGGGGAGGGACACTGAAGCTTTCTTT. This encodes CASGYYGQGRDTEAFF. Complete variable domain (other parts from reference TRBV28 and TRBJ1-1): DVKVTQSSRYLVKRTGEKVFLECVQDMDHENMFWYRQDPGLGLRLIYFSYDVKMKEKGDIPEGYSVSREKKERFSLILESASTNQTSMYLCASGYYGQGRDTEAFFGQGTRLTVV.

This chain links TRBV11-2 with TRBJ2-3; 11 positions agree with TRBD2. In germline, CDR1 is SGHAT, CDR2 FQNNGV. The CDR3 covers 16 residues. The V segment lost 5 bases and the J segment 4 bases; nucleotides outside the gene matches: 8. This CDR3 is CASSPGKGLAADTQYF. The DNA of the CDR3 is TGTGCCAGCAGCCCAGGAAAGGGACTAGCGGCAGATACGCAGTATTTT. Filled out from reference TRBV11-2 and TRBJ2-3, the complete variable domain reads EAGVAQSPRYKIIEKRQSVAFWCNPISGHATLYWYQQILGQGPKLLIQFQNNGVVDDSQLPKDRFSAERLKGVDSTLKIQPAKLEDSAVYLCASSPGKGLAADTQYFGPGTRLTVL.

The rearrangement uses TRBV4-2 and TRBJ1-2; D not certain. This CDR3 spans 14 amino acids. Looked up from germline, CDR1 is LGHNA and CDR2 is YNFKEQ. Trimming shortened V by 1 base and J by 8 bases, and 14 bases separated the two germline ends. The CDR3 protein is CASSQVGGSSGYTF. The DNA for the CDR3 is TGTGCCAGCAGCCAAGTCGGTGGTTCTTCGGGCTACACCTTC.

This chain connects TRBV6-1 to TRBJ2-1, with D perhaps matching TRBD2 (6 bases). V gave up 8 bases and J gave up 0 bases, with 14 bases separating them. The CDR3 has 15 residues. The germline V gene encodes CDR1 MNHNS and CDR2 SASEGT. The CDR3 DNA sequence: TGTGCCAGCCCGAGATTCGGGGGCTCCTACAATGAGCAGTTCTTC. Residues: CASPRFGGSYNEQFF.

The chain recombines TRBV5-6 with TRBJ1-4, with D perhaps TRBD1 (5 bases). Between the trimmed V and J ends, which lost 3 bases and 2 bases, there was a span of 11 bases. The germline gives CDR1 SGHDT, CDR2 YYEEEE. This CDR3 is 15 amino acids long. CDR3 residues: CASSWGGATNEKLFF. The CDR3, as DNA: TGTGCCAGCAGCTGGGGAGGGGCGACTAATGAAAAACTGTTTTTT.

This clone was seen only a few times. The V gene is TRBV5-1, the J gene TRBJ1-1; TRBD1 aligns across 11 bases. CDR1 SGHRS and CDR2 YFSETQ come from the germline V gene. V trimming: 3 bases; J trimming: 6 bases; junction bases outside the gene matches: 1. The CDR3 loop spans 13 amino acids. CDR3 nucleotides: TGCGCCAGCAGCTGGGGACAGGGGGCTGAAGCTTTCTTT. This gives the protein CASSWGQGAEAFF.

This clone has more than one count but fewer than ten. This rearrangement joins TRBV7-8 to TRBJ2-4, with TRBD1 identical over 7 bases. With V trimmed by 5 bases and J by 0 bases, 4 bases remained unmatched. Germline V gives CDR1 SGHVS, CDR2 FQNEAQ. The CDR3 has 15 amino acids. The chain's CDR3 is CASSPGTVAKNIQYF. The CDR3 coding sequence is TGTGCCAGCAGCCCAGGGACAGTAGCCAAAAACATTCAGTACTTC.

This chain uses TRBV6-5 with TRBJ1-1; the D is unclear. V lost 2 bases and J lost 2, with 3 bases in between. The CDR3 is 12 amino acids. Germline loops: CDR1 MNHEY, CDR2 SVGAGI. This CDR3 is CASSYPNTEAFF. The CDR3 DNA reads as TGTGCCAGCAGTTACCCTAACACTGAAGCTTTCTTT.

Here the CDR3 reads CASSLRTATGYTF. The CDR3 DNA sequence: TGTGCCAGCAGCTTAAGGACAGCAACTGGCTACACCTTC. The chain links TRBV7-8 to TRBJ1-2; D is possibly TRBD1 (6 bases). This CDR3 region has 13 residues. Between the trimmed V and J ends, which lost 2 bases and 7 bases, there was a span of 11 bases. Germline-derived CDR1 and CDR2 are SGHVS and FQNEAQ. Drawing the rest from reference TRBV7-8 and TRBJ1-2, the complete variable domain is GAGVSQSPRYKVAKRGQDVALRCDPISGHVSLFWYQQALGQGPEFLTYFQNEAQLDKSGLPSDRFFAERPEGSVSTLKIQRTQQEDSAVYLCASSLRTATGYTFGSGTRLTVV.

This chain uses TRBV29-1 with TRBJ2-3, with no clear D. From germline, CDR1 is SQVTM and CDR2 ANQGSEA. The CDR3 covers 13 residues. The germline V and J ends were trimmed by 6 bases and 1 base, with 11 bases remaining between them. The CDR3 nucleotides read TGCAGCGTGACCCTAGGTGGCACAGATACGCAGTATTTT. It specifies CSVTLGGTDTQYF.

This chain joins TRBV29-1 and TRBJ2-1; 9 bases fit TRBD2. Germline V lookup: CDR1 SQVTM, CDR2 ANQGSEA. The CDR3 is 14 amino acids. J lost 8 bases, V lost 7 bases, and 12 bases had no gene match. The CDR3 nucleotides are TGCAGCGCCTCGGTTAGCGGGGGTTTCGATGAGCAGTTCTTC. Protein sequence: CSASVSGGFDEQFF.

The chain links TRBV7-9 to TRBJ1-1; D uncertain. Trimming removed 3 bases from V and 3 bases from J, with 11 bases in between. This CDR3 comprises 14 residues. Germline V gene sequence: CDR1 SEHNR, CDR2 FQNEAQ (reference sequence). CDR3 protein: CASSFGVGDTEAFF. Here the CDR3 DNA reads TGTGCCAGCAGCTTCGGGGTCGGGGACACTGAAGCTTTCTTT. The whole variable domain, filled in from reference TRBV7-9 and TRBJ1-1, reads DTGVSQNPRHKITKRGQNVTFRCDPISEHNRLYWYRQTLGQGPEFLTYFQNEAQLEKSRLLSDRFSAERPKGSFSTLEIQRTEQGDSAMYLCASSFGVGDTEAFFGQGTRLTVV.

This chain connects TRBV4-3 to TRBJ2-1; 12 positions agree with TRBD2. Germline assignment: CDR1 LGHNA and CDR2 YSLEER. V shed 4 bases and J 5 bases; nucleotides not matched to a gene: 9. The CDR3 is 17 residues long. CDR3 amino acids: CASSRGELAGGDNEQFF. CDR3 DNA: TGCGCCAGCAGCCGCGGTGAACTAGCGGGGGGCGACAATGAGCAGTTCTTC.

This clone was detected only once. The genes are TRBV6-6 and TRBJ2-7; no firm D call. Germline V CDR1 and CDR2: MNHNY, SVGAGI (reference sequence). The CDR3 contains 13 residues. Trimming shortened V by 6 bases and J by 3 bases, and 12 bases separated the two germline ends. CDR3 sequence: CASRSGAGYEQYF. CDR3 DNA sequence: TGTGCCAGCAGGTCCGGCGCAGGCTACGAGCAGTACTTC.

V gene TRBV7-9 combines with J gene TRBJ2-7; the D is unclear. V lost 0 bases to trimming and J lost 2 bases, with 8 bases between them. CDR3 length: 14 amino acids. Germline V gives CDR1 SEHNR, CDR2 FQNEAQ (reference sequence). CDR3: CASSLAGQTYEQYF. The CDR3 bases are TGTGCCAGCAGCTTAGCTGGGCAGACCTACGAGCAGTACTTC.

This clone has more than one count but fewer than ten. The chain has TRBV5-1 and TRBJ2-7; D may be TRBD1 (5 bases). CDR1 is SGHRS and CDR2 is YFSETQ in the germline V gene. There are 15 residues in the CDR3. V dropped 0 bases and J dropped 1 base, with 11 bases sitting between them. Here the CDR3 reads CASSLGDRRSYEQYF. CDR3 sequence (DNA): TGCGCCAGCAGCTTGGGAGACAGACGATCCTACGAGCAGTACTTC.

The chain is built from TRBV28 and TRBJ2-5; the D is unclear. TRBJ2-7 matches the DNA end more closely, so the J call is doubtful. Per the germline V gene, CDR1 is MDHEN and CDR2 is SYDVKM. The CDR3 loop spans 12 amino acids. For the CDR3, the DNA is TGTGCCAGCAGTTCCCTTGACTACGAGCAGTACTTC. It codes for CASSSLDYEQYF.

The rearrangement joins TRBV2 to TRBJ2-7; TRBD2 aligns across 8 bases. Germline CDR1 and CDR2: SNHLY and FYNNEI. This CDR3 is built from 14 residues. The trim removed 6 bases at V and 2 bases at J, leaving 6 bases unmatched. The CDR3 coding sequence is TGTGCCAGCAGGGTAGCGGGACCTACCTACGAGCAGTACTTC. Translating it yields CASRVAGPTYEQYF.

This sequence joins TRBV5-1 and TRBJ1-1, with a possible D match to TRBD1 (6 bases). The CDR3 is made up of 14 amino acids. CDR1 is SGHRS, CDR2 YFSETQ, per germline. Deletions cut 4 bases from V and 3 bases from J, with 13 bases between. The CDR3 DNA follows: TGCGCCAGCAGCCCGACCCAGGGGTACACTGAAGCTTTCTTT. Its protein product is CASSPTQGYTEAFF.

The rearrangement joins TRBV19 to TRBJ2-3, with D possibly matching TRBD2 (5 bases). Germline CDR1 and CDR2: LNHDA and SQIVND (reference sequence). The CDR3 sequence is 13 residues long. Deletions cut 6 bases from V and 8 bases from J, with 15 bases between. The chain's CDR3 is CASSASTEATQYF. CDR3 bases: TGTGCCAGTAGCGCCTCCACGGAGGCTACGCAGTATTTT.

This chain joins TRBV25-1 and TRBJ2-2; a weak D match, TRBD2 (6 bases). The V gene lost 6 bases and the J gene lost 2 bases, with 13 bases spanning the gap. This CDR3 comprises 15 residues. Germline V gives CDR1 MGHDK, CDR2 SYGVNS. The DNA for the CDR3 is TGTGCCAGCAGCCGTCGGGGGTTCAACACCGGGGAGCTGTTTTTT. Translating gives CASSRRGFNTGELFF.

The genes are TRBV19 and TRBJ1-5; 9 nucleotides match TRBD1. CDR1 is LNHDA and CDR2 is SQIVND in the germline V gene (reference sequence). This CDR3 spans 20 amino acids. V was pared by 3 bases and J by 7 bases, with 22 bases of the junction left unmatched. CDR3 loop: CASSITTPKPDRGGGQPQHF. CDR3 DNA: TGTGCCAGTAGTATTACCACCCCCAAGCCGGACAGGGGCGGAGGACAGCCCCAGCATTTT.

The CDR3 sequence: CASSPGKNTGELFF. The CDR3 coding sequence is TGTGCCAGCAGCCCCGGGAAGAACACCGGGGAGCTGTTTTTT. V is TRBV5-6 and J is TRBJ2-2, with TRBD2 as a possible D gene (5 bases). The ends were cut back, 4 bases at V and 1 base at J, with 8 bases in the middle. Germline loops: CDR1 SGHDT, CDR2 YYEEEE. The CDR3 is made up of 14 amino acids.

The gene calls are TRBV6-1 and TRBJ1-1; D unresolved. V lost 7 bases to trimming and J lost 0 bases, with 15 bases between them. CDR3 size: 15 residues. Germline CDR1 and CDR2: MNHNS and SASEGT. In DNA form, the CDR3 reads TGTGCCAGCAATCGAGGGCAGACACTGAACACTGAAGCTTTCTTT. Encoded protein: CASNRGQTLNTEAFF.